The 26 T cell receptor beta chains presented below share a single source sample, sequenced in a study of blood T cell repertoires in COVID-19. Method: immunoSEQ multiplex PCR; TCRdb's copy keeps in-frame clones and lacks some. The table lists 230,000 or so clones, 87% of them singletons. Sequenced: peripheral blood. These receptors came from a man aged 35 to 55 with active or convalescent COVID-19.

The V call is TRBV29-1, the J call TRBJ1-1; a possible D gene is TRBD1 (6 bases). This CDR3 has 13 residues. The ends were cut back, 0 bases at V and 7 bases at J, with 12 bases in the middle. CDR1 and CDR2 (germline): SQVTM, ANQGSEA. DNA of the CDR3: TGCAGCGTTGAAGATGGGGGCAGTCTTGAAGCTTTCTTT. It yields the protein CSVEDGGSLEAFF.

The genes are TRBV11-3 and TRBJ1-1; TRBD1 aligns across 7 bases. In germline, CDR1 is SGHNT, CDR2 YENEEA. J gave up 11 bases and V 5 bases, and 8 bases lay outside the gene matches. The CDR3 is made up of 12 amino acids. CDR3 bases: TGTGCCAGCAGCAATCGACAGGGCTCGGCTTTCTTT. Translated, it gives CASSNRQGSAFF.

The chain links TRBV4-1 to TRBJ2-1, with TRBD2 identical over 8 bases. The CDR3 has 15 residues. V dropped 7 bases and J dropped 0; count of bases not matched to a gene: 5. Germline CDR1 is MGHRA and CDR2 is YSYEKL. As DNA, the CDR3 is TGCGCCAGCACCGTAGCGGGGAGCTCCTACAATGAGCAGTTCTTC. Its protein is CASTVAGSSYNEQFF.

This clone appeared once. The rearrangement joins TRBV19 to TRBJ1-2, with a tentative D call TRBD1 (6 bases). Trimming left V 3 bases short and J 1 base short, with 9 bases between. There are 14 residues in the CDR3. Looked up from germline, CDR1 is LNHDA and CDR2 is SQIVND (reference sequence). CDR3 residues: CASSIRGLNYGYTF. The CDR3 DNA follows: TGTGCCAGTAGTATCAGGGGCCTTAACTATGGCTACACCTTC.

Turning to this clone: Other DNA sequences from this sample encode an identical CDR3 as well. J is TRBJ2-3 and V is TRBV9; D gene unclear. CDR3 size: 13 residues. Germline CDR1 is SGDLS and CDR2 is YYNGEE. V lost 1 base and J 4 bases, leaving 7 bases between the germline ends. The CDR3 DNA is TGTGCCAGCAGCGTACAGGTAGCAGATACGCAGTATTTT. Translated, it gives CASSVQVADTQYF.

The genes are TRBV5-4 and TRBJ2-3, with a tentative D call TRBD1 (7 bases). V was cut by 7 bases and J by 4 bases, with 19 bases left in between. The CDR3 is made up of 15 amino acids. CDR1 and CDR2 from the germline V gene are SGHNT and YYREEE (reference sequence). The chain's CDR3 is CASGGRGAFADTQYF. In DNA, the CDR3 is TGTGCCAGCGGAGGCAGGGGGGCCTTCGCAGATACGCAGTATTTT.

The chain carries TRBV3-1 (or the pseudogene TRBV3-2) and TRBJ1-2; D uncertain. The germline V gene has CDR1 LGHDT and CDR2 YNNKEL (reference sequence). Trimming removed 8 bases from V and 13 bases from J, with 14 bases in between. The CDR3 sequence is 10 residues long. CDR3 coding DNA: TGTGCCAGCGGAGCCGGAAGTGTCACCTTC. Translating gives CASGAGSVTF.

The chain joins TRBV9 to TRBJ2-1; unclear D gene. V lost 0 bases and J lost 1, with 11 bases in between. The CDR3 runs to 16 residues. Germline V gives CDR1 SGDLS, CDR2 YYNGEE. CDR3 amino acids: CASSVGSGRSYNEQFF. CDR3 bases: TGTGCCAGCAGCGTAGGGTCAGGAAGGTCCTACAATGAGCAGTTCTTC.

The sample holds one count of this clone. V gene TRBV10-2 combines with J gene TRBJ2-7; a weak D match, TRBD2 (5 bases). Germline V lookup: CDR1 WSHSY, CDR2 SAAADI. With 6 bases removed from V and 6 bases from J, the gap between germline ends came to 18 bases. This CDR3 has 14 residues. CDR3 sequence reads: CASRAKLGSGEQYF. The DNA of the CDR3 is TGCGCCAGCAGAGCAAAACTAGGGAGCGGCGAGCAGTACTTC.

The genes are TRBV3-1 (or the pseudogene TRBV3-2) and TRBJ2-1; D is possibly TRBD1 (6 bases). The CDR3 has 11 amino acids. V lost 1 base, J lost 12 bases, and 7 bases lay in between. The V gene's germline CDR1 is LGHDT and CDR2 YNNKEL (reference sequence). The CDR3 here is CASSQGGGQFF. Written as DNA, the CDR3 is TGTGCCAGCAGCCAAGGAGGGGGGCAGTTCTTC.

The V gene is TRBV5-1, the J gene TRBJ2-2; 13 bases match TRBD2. Germline V gene lookup returns CDR1 SGHRS and CDR2 YFSETQ. The CDR3 is 15 residues long. Trimming cost V 4 bases and J 5 bases; bases outside gene matches: 2. CDR3 nucleotides: TGCGCCAGCAGCCAACTAGCGGGAGGGACCGGGGAGCTGTTTTTT. Protein product: CASSQLAGGTGELFF. The full variable domain, with the rest looked up from reference TRBV5-1 and TRBJ2-2, is KAGVTQTPRYLIKTRGQQVTLSCSPISGHRSVSWYQQTPGQGLQFLFEYFSETQRNKGNFPGRFSGRQFSNSRSEMNVSTLELGDSALYLCASSQLAGGTGELFFGEGSRLTVL.

This clone was seen a single time. The chain carries TRBV2 and TRBJ1-4; D not certain. Trimming cost V 10 bases and J 3 bases, with 12 bases left between them. Germline V gives CDR1 SNHLY, CDR2 FYNNEI. This CDR3 spans 13 amino acids. The DNA of the CDR3 is TGTGCCATACCAGACGGAGCTAATGAAAAACTGTTTTTT. Translating gives CAIPDGANEKLFF.

This clone was observed a handful of times. The rearrangement joins TRBV28 to TRBJ1-5, with D perhaps TRBD1 (6 bases). The CDR3 loop spans 13 amino acids. Trimming stripped 10 bases from V and 2 bases from J, with 12 bases between. CDR1 and CDR2 (germline): MDHEN, SYDVKM. The CDR3 nucleotides read TGTGCCATTACCGGGACACGCAATCAGCCCCAGCATTTT. The encoded protein is CAITGTRNQPQHF. The full variable domain, completed using reference TRBV28 and TRBJ1-5, is DVKVTQSSRYLVKRTGEKVFLECVQDMDHENMFWYRQDPGLGLRLIYFSYDVKMKEKGDIPEGYSVSREKKERFSLILESASTNQTSMYLCAITGTRNQPQHFGDGTRLSIL.

The chain links TRBV28 to TRBJ1-2; 9 bases match TRBD1. Looked up from germline, CDR1 is MDHEN and CDR2 is SYDVKM. CDR3 length equals 15 residues. Trimming removed 5 bases from V and 8 bases from J; junction bases left unmatched: 12. DNA of the CDR3: TGTGCCAGCAGTCCCCGGGGACAGGGCTTAGTCGGCTACACCTTC. Amino acid sequence: CASSPRGQGLVGYTF.

The V call is TRBV6-5, the J call TRBJ2-7; D gene ambiguous. The CDR3 is 13 amino acids. CDR1 is MNHEY, CDR2 SVGAGI, per germline. V lost 6 bases, J lost 3 bases, and 12 bases lay in between. The CDR3 DNA reads TGTGCCAGCAGGGTTTCTCCGGTCTACGAGCAGTACTTC. Translation gives CASRVSPVYEQYF.

The rearrangement links TRBV7-8 to TRBJ1-1; weak D call: TRBD1 (5 bases). The germline V and J ends were trimmed by 4 bases and 6 bases, with 12 bases remaining between them. The CDR3 extends over 13 amino acids. Germline CDR1 and CDR2: SGHVS and FQNEAQ. This chain's CDR3 is CASSSRTSPEAFF. In nucleotides, the CDR3 is TGTGCCAGCAGCTCGAGGACAAGCCCTGAAGCTTTCTTT.

This chain links TRBV29-1 with TRBJ1-5; no definite D call. Germline-derived CDR1 and CDR2 are SQVTM and ANQGSEA. The CDR3 sequence is 11 residues long. V was shortened by 7 bases and J by 7 bases, with 11 bases between the two germline ends. The DNA of the CDR3 is TGCAGCGCTGGAGACCTCCAGCCCCAGCATTTT. It codes for CSAGDLQPQHF.

The J gene is TRBJ1-4, the V gene TRBV7-9, with D hard to call. CDR1 SEHNR and CDR2 FQNEAQ come from the germline V gene (reference sequence). The CDR3 is 14 residues long. V was pared by 2 bases and J by 7 bases, with 11 bases between. The CDR3 region is CASSLLGHPEKLFF. The CDR3 nucleotides read TGTGCCAGCAGCTTACTGGGCCACCCTGAAAAACTGTTTTTT. The whole variable domain, filled in from reference TRBV7-9 and TRBJ1-4, reads DTGVSQNPRHKITKRGQNVTFRCDPISEHNRLYWYRQTLGQGPEFLTYFQNEAQLEKSRLLSDRFSAERPKGSFSTLEIQRTEQGDSAMYLCASSLLGHPEKLFFGSGTQLSVL.

This clone occurred a few times. V is TRBV6-6 and J is TRBJ1-5, with a weak D call TRBD1 (6 bases). Germline V gene lookup returns CDR1 MNHNY and CDR2 SVGAGI (reference sequence). There are 15 residues in the CDR3. V was trimmed by 7 bases and J by 0 bases, leaving 13 bases between them. CDR3 region: CASTRGASSNQPQHF. CDR3 DNA sequence: TGTGCCAGCACGCGGGGGGCGTCTAGCAATCAGCCCCAGCATTTT.

The CDR3 nucleotides are TGCGCCAGCAGGGACCCACTAGCGGGAGAGCCCGACGAGCAGTACTTC. Amino acids: CASRDPLAGEPDEQYF. The chain links TRBV10-1 to TRBJ2-7; TRBD2 matches 11 bases. V shed 6 bases, J shed 5 bases, and the junction held 12 bases outside the gene matches. Germline loops: CDR1 WNHNN, CDR2 SYGVQD (reference sequence). The CDR3 is 16 amino acids.

The chain uses TRBV18 and TRBJ2-7; D perhaps matches TRBD1 (5 bases). CDR3 size: 13 residues. Per the germline V gene, CDR1 is KGHSH and CDR2 is LQKENI. The germline V and J ends were trimmed by 3 bases and 5 bases, with 11 bases remaining between them. As DNA, the CDR3 is TGTGCCAGCTCACCTACCACCAGGGACGAGCAGTACTTC. Translation gives CASSPTTRDEQYF.

The chain links TRBV9 to TRBJ1-1; D remains ambiguous. Germline V gives CDR1 SGDLS, CDR2 YYNGEE. Trimming cost V 3 bases and J 3 bases, with 9 bases left between them. The CDR3 is 13 residues long. This chain's CDR3 is CASSAIYYTEAFF. In DNA form, the CDR3 reads TGTGCCAGCAGCGCTATCTATTACACTGAAGCTTTCTTT.

The genes are TRBV7-2 and TRBJ1-2; D possibly corresponds to TRBD1 (5 bases). Trimming stripped 1 base from V and 7 bases from J, with 19 bases between. The V gene's germline CDR1 is SGHTA and CDR2 FQGNSA. The CDR3 totals 16 residues. The DNA of the CDR3 is TGTGCCAGCAGCTTAGTACGGTTGGGGGGTCGAGGTGGCTACACCTTC. It encodes CASSLVRLGGRGGYTF. The full variable domain, in which reference TRBV7-2 and TRBJ1-2 provide the parts outside the CDR3, is GAGVSQSPSNKVTEKGKDVELRCDPISGHTALYWYRQSLGQGLEFLIYFQGNSAPDKSGLPSDRFSAERTGGSVSTLTIQRTQQEDSAVYLCASSLVRLGGRGGYTFGSGTRLTVV.

The J gene is TRBJ1-2, the V gene TRBV5-7; TRBD1 is a possible D gene (5 bases). TRBV5-7 belongs to the ORF category, with a function that is uncertain. V was pared by 5 bases and J by 7 bases, with 18 bases between. This CDR3 spans 14 amino acids. The CDR3 sequence: CASSSLDWDSGYTF. The CDR3 coding sequence is TGTGCCAGCAGTTCCTTAGACTGGGACTCTGGCTACACCTTC.

The chain joins TRBV27 to TRBJ1-4; TRBD1 matches at 7 bases. The V segment lost 6 bases and the J segment 14 bases; nucleotides outside the gene matches: 9. The CDR3 contains 12 residues. From germline, CDR1 is MNHEY and CDR2 SMNVEV (reference sequence). The CDR3 reads CASSPRQGGLFF. Written as DNA, the CDR3 is TGTGCCAGCAGCCCCAGACAGGGAGGCCTGTTTTTT.

A remark on this clone: Other DNA sequences in this specimen translate into the identical CDR3. This rearrangement joins TRBV6-5 to TRBJ1-3; D is possibly TRBD1 (6 bases). The CDR3 sequence is 15 residues long. Trimming cost V 2 bases and J 0 bases, with 8 bases left between them. CDR1 is MNHEY, CDR2 SVGAGI, per germline. CDR3 nucleotide sequence: TGTGCCAGCAGTTACGGCAGGGGCTCTGGAAACACCATATATTTT. This sequence encodes CASSYGRGSGNTIYF.